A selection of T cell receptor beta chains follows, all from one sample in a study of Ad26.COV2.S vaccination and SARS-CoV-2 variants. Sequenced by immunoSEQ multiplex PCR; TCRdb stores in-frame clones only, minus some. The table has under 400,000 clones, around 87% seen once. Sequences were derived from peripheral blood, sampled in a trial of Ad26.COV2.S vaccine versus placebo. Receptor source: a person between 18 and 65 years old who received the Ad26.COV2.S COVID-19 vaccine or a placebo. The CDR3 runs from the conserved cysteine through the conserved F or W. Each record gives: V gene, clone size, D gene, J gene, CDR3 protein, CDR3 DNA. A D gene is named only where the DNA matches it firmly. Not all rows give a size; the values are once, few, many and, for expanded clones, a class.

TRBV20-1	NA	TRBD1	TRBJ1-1	CSASSQGVGNTEAFF	TGCAGTGCTAGTTCACAGGGGGTAGGGAACACTGAAGCTTTCTTT
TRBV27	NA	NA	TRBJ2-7	CASSLQGFTYEQYF	TGTGCCAGCAGTTTGCAGGGTTTTACCTACGAGCAGTACTTC
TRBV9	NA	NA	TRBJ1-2	CASSGGLDRVNYGYTF	TGTGCCAGCAGCGGTGGGTTGGACCGGGTCAACTATGGCTACACCTTC
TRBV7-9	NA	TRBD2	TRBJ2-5	CASSLRRNGLGETQYF	TGTGCCAGCAGCTTGAGGCGTAATGGACTAGGAGAGACCCAGTACTTC
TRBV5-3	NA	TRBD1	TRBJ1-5	CARRSDRGLEQPQHF	TGTGCCAGAAGATCTGACAGGGGTCTTGAGCAGCCCCAGCATTTT
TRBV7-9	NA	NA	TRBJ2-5	CASSLARGVETQYF	TGTGCCAGCAGCTTAGCGAGGGGGGTAGAGACCCAGTACTTC
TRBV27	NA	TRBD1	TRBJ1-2	CASSPRQGTGYTF	TGTGCCAGCAGTCCCAGACAGGGGACGGGCTACACCTTC
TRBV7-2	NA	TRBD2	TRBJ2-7	CASSPLAGTYEQYF	TGTGCCAGCAGCCCACTAGCGGGGACCTACGAGCAGTACTTC
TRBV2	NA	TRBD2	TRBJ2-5	CASSFRTSGGRETQYF	TGTGCCAGCAGCTTTAGGACTAGCGGGGGGAGGGAGACCCAGTACTTC
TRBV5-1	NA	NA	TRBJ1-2	CASSLGGPLYGYTF	TGCGCCAGCAGCTTGGGAGGGCCGCTCTATGGCTACACCTTC
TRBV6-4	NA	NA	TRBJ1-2	CASSDSPEGGYTF	TGTGCCAGCAGTGACAGTCCCGAAGGCGGCTACACCTTC
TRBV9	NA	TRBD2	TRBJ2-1	CASSVDSGGSYNEQFF	TGTGCCAGCAGCGTAGACAGCGGGGGCTCCTACAATGAGCAGTTCTTC
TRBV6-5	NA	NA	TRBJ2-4	CASNPREAKGNIQYF	TGTGCCAGCAACCCCAGGGAGGCGAAAGGAAACATTCAGTACTTC
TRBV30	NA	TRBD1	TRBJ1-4	CAWSPGDRVETNEKLFF	TGTGCCTGGAGTCCTGGGGACAGGGTGGAAACTAATGAAAAACTGTTTTTT
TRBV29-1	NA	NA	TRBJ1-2	CSVESGTSRYGYTF	TGCAGCGTTGAATCCGGGACAAGTCGTTATGGCTACACCTTC
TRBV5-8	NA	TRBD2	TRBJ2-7	CASSLDSGGAYEQYF	TGTGCCAGCAGCTTAGATAGCGGGGGGGCCTACGAGCAGTACTTC
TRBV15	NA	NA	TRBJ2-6	CATSRTDRRTAGANVLTF	TGTGCCACCAGCAGAACCGACAGACGAACTGCTGGGGCCAACGTCCTGACTTTC
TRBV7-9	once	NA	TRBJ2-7	CASSLVFSYDEQYF	TGTGCCAGCAGCTTAGTTTTCAGTTACGACGAGCAGTACTTC
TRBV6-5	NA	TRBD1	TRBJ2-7	CASSYSGQGNEQYF	TGTGCCAGCAGTTACTCCGGACAGGGCAACGAGCAGTACTTC
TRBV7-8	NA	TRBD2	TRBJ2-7	CASSPRGTRAYEQYF	TGTGCCAGCAGCCCGAGGGGGACTAGGGCCTACGAGCAGTACTTC
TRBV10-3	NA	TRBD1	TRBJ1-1	CAISEGTGNTEAFF	TGTGCCATCAGTGAAGGGACAGGGAACACTGAAGCTTTCTTT
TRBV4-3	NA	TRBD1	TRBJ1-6	CASSHDREGGSPLHF	TGCGCCAGCAGCCATGACAGGGAAGGGGGCTCACCCCTCCACTTT
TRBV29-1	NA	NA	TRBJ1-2	CSVRFQDDGYTF	TGCAGCGTTAGGTTCCAGGACGATGGCTACACCTTC
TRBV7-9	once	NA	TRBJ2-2	CASSDTGKHLTGELFF	TGTGCCAGCAGCGATACAGGGAAACACCTCACCGGGGAGCTGTTTTTT
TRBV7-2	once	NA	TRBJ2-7	CASSLGPSYEQYF	TGTGCCAGCAGCTTGGGTCCTTCCTACGAGCAGTACTTC
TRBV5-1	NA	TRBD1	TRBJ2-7	CASSLVQGATEQYF	TGCGCCAGCAGCTTGGTTCAGGGGGCGACTGAGCAGTACTTC
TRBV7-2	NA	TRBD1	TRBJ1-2	CASSLVVSGTGGSDGYTF	TGTGCCAGCAGCTTAGTAGTTTCCGGGACAGGGGGCTCGGATGGCTACACCTTC
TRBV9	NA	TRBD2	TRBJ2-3	CASSTRTSGGPTDTQYF	TGTGCCAGCAGCACCCGGACTAGCGGGGGCCCCACAGATACGCAGTATTTT
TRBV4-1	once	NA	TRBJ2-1	CASSHLGRTGGIGNEQFF	TGCGCCAGCAGCCACTTGGGTAGGACAGGAGGGATTGGCAATGAGCAGTTCTTC
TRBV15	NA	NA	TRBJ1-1	CATSRILAGDGKNTEAFF	TGTGCCACCAGCAGGATACTTGCCGGGGACGGAAAGAACACTGAAGCTTTCTTT
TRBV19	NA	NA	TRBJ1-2	CASSIVGTPPRGYTF	TGTGCCAGTAGTATAGTCGGGACACCACCTCGGGGCTACACCTTC
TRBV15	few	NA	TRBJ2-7	CATSQYGGEQYF	TGTGCCACCAGCCAATATGGAGGCGAGCAGTACTTC
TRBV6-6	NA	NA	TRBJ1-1	CASSYSPGTINTEAFF	TGTGCCAGCAGTTACTCCCCTGGGACCATCAACACTGAAGCTTTCTTT
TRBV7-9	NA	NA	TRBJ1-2	CASSLVGAVYGYTF	TGTGCCAGCAGCTTAGTTGGGGCGGTCTATGGCTACACCTTC
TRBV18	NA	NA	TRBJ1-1	CASSRAGGTEAFF	TGTGCCAGCTCACGCGCCGGGGGCACTGAAGCTTTCTTT
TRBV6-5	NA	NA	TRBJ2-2	CASSPAYGELFF	TGTGCCAGCAGCCCAGCGTACGGGGAGCTGTTTTTT
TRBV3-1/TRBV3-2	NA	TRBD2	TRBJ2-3	CASTPGGQDTQYF	TGTGCCAGCACCCCGGGGGGGCAAGATACGCAGTATTTT
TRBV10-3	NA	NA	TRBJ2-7	CAISDLAGAYEQYF	TGTGCCATCAGTGATTTGGCAGGGGCCTACGAGCAGTACTTC
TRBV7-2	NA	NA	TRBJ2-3	CASSLEFADRDTQYF	TGTGCCAGCAGCTTAGAATTCGCCGACAGAGATACGCAGTATTTT
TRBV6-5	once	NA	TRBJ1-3	CASSRTKYSGNTIYF	TGTGCCAGCAGCCGAACTAAGTACTCTGGAAACACCATATATTTT
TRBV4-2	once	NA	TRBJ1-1	CASSQDLNTEAFF	TGTGCCAGCAGCCAGGACTTGAACACTGAAGCTTTCTTT
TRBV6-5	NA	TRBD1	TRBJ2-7	CASREGAVEQYF	TGTGCCAGCCGCGAGGGGGCAGTCGAGCAGTACTTC
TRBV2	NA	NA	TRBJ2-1	CASSEGWGGVTYNEQFF	TGTGCCAGCAGTGAAGGCTGGGGGGGCGTAACCTACAATGAGCAGTTCTTC
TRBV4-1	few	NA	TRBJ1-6	CASSQVKEYNSPLHF	TGCGCCAGCAGCCAAGTAAAGGAATATAATTCACCCCTCCACTTT
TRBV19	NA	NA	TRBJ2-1	CASSIDFSGFYNEQFF	TGTGCCAGTAGTATAGATTTTAGCGGATTCTACAATGAGCAGTTCTTC
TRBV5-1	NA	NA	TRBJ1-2	CASSLLGAGNYGYTF	TGCGCCAGCAGCTTGCTCGGGGCAGGGAACTATGGCTACACCTTC
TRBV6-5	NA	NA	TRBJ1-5	CASSYSIGSDQPQHF	TGTGCCAGCAGTTACTCTATAGGGTCGGATCAGCCCCAGCATTTT
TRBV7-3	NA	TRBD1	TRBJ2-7	CASSLAGQGVYEQYF	TGTGCCAGCAGCTTAGCGGGACAGGGAGTCTACGAGCAGTACTTC
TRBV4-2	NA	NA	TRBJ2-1	CASSQEGRARYNEQFF	TGTGCCAGCAGCCAAGAAGGACGGGCGCGCTACAATGAGCAGTTCTTC
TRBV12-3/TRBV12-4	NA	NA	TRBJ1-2	CASSLGHNYGYTF	TGTGCCAGCAGTTTAGGACATAACTATGGCTACACCTTC
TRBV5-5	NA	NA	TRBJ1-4	CASSPGIGKSNEKLFF	TGTGCCAGCAGCCCCGGCATCGGGAAGTCTAATGAAAAACTGTTTTTT
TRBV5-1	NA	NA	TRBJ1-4	CASSAEGVQNYNEKLFF	TGCGCCAGCAGCGCGGAAGGGGTACAGAATTATAATGAAAAACTGTTTTTT
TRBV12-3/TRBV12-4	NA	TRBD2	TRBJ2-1	CASSYRGGDEQFF	TGTGCCAGCAGTTACCGGGGGGGCGATGAGCAGTTCTTC